This T cell receptor beta chain was identified in a study of CD8 T cells in ankylosing spondylitis. This clonotype was detected a few times. Germline CDR1 is SGHRS and CDR2 is YFSETQ. The CDR3 contains 12 residues. With 5 bases removed from V and 5 bases from J, the gap between germline ends came to 10 bases. Each CDR3 protein gets one entry after TCRdb re-called the 5' RACE reads with MiXCR. The sample consists of some 350,000 distinct CDR3 sequences, roughly 15% of them appearing once. The specimen was blood, either unsorted or a sorted T cell fraction (not recorded which). The sequence came from a male donor with ankylosing spondylitis or in good health (not recorded which). V gene TRBV5-1 combines with J gene TRBJ2-5; no clear D gene. The chain's CDR3 is CASSYPRETQYF. The CDR3 DNA is TGCGCCAGCAGTTACCCAAGGGAGACCCAGTACTTC.